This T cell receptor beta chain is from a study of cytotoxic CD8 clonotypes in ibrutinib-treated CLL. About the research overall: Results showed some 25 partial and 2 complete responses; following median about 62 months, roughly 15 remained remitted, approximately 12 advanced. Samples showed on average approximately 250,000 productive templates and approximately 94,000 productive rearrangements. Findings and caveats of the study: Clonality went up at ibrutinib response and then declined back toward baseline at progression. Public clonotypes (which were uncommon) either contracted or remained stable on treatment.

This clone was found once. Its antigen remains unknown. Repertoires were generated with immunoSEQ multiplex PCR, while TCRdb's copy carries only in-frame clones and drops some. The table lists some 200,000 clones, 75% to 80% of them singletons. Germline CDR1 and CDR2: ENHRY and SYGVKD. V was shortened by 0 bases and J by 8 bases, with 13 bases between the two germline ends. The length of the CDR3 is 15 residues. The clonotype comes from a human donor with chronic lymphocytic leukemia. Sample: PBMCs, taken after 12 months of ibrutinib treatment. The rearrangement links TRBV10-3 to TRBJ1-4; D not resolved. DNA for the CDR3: TGTGCCATCAGTGAGTCGGGTGGTAACGCGGAAAAACTGTTTTTT. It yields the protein CAISESGGNAEKLFF.